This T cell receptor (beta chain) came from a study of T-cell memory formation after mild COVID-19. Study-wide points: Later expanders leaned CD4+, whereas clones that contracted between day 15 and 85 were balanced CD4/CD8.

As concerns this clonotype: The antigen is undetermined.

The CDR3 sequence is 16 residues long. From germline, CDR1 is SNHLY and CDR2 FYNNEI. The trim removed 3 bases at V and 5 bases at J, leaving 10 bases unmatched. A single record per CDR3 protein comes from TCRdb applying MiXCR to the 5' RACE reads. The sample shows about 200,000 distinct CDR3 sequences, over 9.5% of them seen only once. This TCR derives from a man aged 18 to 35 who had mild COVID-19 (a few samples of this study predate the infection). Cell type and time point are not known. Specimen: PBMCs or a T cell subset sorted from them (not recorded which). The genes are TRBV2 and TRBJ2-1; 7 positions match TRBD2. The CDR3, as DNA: TGTGCCAGCAGTGAGGCGCCGGCGGGGGAAAACAATGAGCAGTTCTTC. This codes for CASSEAPAGENNEQFF.